These T cell receptor beta chains were read from a single sample in a study of shared clonotypes between healthy human individuals. Here immunoSEQ multiplex PCR was the method, and the copy in TCRdb shows in-frame clones only, minus some. The data show 1.5 million to 2.5 million clones, with about 95% seen just once and 0.9% to 1.5% held by the top ten. Sequenced material: naive CD8+ T cells sorted from blood. Receptors originate from a young man in good health. Each CDR3 is given with its conserved first and last residue. A D gene is named only where the DNA matches it firmly. Rows give clone size only sometimes, using once, few, many, or a class for an expanded clone.

j_call,clone_size,v_call,d_call,cdr3_nt,cdr3_aa
TRBJ2-3,.,TRBV9,TRBD2,TGTGCCAGCAGCGTAACTAGCGGGGGTAGCACAGATACGCAGTATTTT,CASSVTSGGSTDTQYF
TRBJ2-4,once,TRBV5-6,.,TGTGCCAGCAGCTTGGTTCTTAGCGAGAACATTCAGTACTTC,CASSLVLSENIQYF
TRBJ1-1,.,TRBV5-4,TRBD1,TGTGCCAGCAGCTGGGGACAGGGGGCTGGCACTGAAGCTTTCTTT,CASSWGQGAGTEAFF
TRBJ1-1,.,TRBV5-6,.,TGTGCCAGCAGCTTGTTTTCTCGGGACAAGAGACACTCTGAAGCTTTCTTT,CASSLFSRDKRHSEAFF
TRBJ1-5,few,TRBV18,.,TGTGCCAGCTCTGAGGCGGGGCATCAGCCCCAGCATTTT,CASSEAGHQPQHF
TRBJ1-3,.,TRBV5-8,TRBD1,TGTGCCAGCAGCAAAGACAGGGGGCCAGGAAACACCATATATTTT,CASSKDRGPGNTIYF
TRBJ2-7,.,TRBV27,TRBD1,TGTGCCTCCCAAGAGACAGGGGAGGCGGTTGAGCAGTACTTC,CASQETGEAVEQYF
TRBJ1-1,.,TRBV13,.,TGTGCCAGCAGCTTAGGCCTAGATCTTTGGGGGGCAGGCACTGAAGCTTTCTTT,CASSLGLDLWGAGTEAFF
TRBJ1-5,.,TRBV9,TRBD1,TGTGCCAGCAGCGTAGGAGGGACAGCTAATCAGCCCCAGCATTTT,CASSVGGTANQPQHF
TRBJ1-3,.,TRBV9,.,TGTGCCAGCAGCGTAAGGGGGGAATCTGGAAACACCATATATTTT,CASSVRGESGNTIYF
TRBJ2-2,.,TRBV28,.,TGTGCCAGCAGCACGACGGCAGGGGAAGGTTCCGGGGAGCTGTTTTTT,CASSTTAGEGSGELFF
TRBJ1-6,.,TRBV27,.,TGTGCCAGTAGCCTCGCCTCGGCGGCCTCCTATAATTCACCCCTCCACTTT,CASSLASAASYNSPLHF
TRBJ2-2,once,TRBV2,TRBD1,TGTGCCAGCAGCGATGATCCGGGACAGCTTTACACCGGGGAGCTGTTTTTT,CASSDDPGQLYTGELFF
TRBJ1-5,.,TRBV7-6,.,TGTGCCAGCAGCCCCCAGGAGAGAGAGCCCCAGCATTTT,CASSPQEREPQHF
TRBJ2-2,.,TRBV4-3,.,TGCGCCAGCAGCCATCATAGCGGTCCGAAGGCGGGGGAGCTGTTTTTT,CASSHHSGPKAGELFF
TRBJ1-2,.,TRBV4-3,.,TGCGCCAGCAGACCGGACGGTAACTATGGCTACACCTTC,CASRPDGNYGYTF
TRBJ1-2,.,TRBV5-4,.,TGTGCCAGCAGCTTTTGGGGGGGTGCTAACTATGGCTACACCTTC,CASSFWGGANYGYTF
TRBJ1-2,once,TRBV21-1,.,TGTGGGTCGGGGACAGACTATGGCTACACCTTC,CGSGTDYGYTF
TRBJ2-3,.,TRBV25-1,.,TGTGCCAGCAGTGAATTTGTAGGGCCAAGCACAGATACGCAGTATTTT,CASSEFVGPSTDTQYF
TRBJ2-7,once,TRBV25-1,TRBD1,TGTGCCAGCTGCGGGACAGGAAAGTACGAGCAGTACTTC,CASCGTGKYEQYF
TRBJ1-1,.,TRBV29-1,TRBD1,TGCAGCGTTGACCAGGGGGCCACTGAAGCTTTCTTT,CSVDQGATEAFF
TRBJ2-1,.,TRBV2,.,TGTGCCAGCAGTGATAGTAATGAGCAGTTCTTC,CASSDSNEQFF
TRBJ2-7,.,TRBV9,TRBD1,TGTGCCAGCAGCGCCCGCCCGGACAGGGACGAGCAGTACTTC,CASSARPDRDEQYF
TRBJ2-7,once,TRBV19,.,TGTGCCAGTAGTATCTCTGGGGAATCTTACGAGCAGTACTTC,CASSISGESYEQYF